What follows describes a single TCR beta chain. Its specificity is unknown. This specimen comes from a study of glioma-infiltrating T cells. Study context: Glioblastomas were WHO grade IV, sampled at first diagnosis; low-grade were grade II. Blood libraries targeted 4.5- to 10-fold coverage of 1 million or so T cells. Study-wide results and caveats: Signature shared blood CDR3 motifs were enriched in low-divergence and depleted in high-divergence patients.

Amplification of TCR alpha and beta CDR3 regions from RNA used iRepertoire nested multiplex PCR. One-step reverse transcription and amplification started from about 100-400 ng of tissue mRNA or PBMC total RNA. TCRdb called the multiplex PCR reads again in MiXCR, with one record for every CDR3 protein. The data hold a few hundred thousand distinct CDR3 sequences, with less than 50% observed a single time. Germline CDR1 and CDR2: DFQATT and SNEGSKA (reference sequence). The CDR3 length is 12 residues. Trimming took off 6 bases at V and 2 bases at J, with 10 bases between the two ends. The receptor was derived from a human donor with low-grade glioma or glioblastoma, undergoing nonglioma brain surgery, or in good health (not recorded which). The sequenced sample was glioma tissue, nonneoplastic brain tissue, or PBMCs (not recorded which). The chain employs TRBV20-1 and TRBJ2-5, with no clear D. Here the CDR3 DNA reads TGCAGTGCGCGGCGGTCTCAAGAGACCCAGTACTTC. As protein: CSARRSQETQYF.